A single T cell receptor beta chain is shown here with its context. The data derive from a study of T cell changes during pregnancy in multiple sclerosis. The repertoire was sequenced with immunoSEQ multiplex PCR; TCRdb's copy has only in-frame clones and lacks some. The sample shows 90,000 to 120,000 clones, roughly 92% of them seen only once. Trimming shortened V by 0 bases and J by 0 bases, and 9 bases separated the two germline ends. Per germline, CDR1 SGDLS and CDR2 YYNGEE. The CDR3 contains 15 residues. This clonotype was sampled from a female donor with multiple sclerosis, enrolled in a pregnancy study. Source: peripheral blood, taken after pregnancy. The rearrangement uses TRBV9 and TRBJ1-1; the D is unclear. The CDR3 DNA reads as TGTGCCAGCAGCGTAGTAGTGAGCATGAACACTGAAGCTTTCTTT. Translating gives CASSVVVSMNTEAFF.